The rows below give T cell receptor beta chains drawn from one sample of a study of identifying expanded T cells in peripheral blood. Here immunoSEQ multiplex PCR was the method, and the copy in TCRdb shows in-frame clones only, minus some. The profile shows roughly 63,000 clones, approximately 82% of them singletons. Sequencing used blood. These receptors were collected from a person aged 18 to 75 in good health. The CDR3 runs from the conserved cysteine through the conserved F or W. The D gene is left open where the match is weak. Clone sizes are given selectively: once, few, many, or a class where the clone is expanded.

TRBJ2-1 - - TRBV6-9 15 CASSYPPDTHGEQFF TGTGCCAGCAGTTATCCCCCGGACACCCACGGTGAGCAGTTCTTC
TRBJ2-6 - - TRBV25-1 17 CATPGQDPPSGANVLTF TGTGCCACTCCAGGTCAGGATCCCCCCTCTGGGGCCAACGTCCTGACTTTC
TRBJ2-1 TRBD2 - TRBV27 16 CASSTYPGLGNNEQFF TGTGCCAGCAGTACCTACCCGGGACTAGGGAACAATGAGCAGTTCTTC
TRBJ1-2 - - TRBV19 13 CASKTTGHYGYTF TGTGCCAGTAAAACTACAGGGCACTATGGCTACACCTTC
TRBJ2-1 TRBD1 - TRBV5-4 16 CASLIDRGAFFNEQFF TGTGCCAGCCTCATAGACAGGGGGGCGTTCTTCAATGAGCAGTTCTTC
TRBJ2-1 - - TRBV11-1 16 CASSPAGGTRYNEQFF TGTGCCAGCAGCCCCGCCGGGGGCACTCGGTACAATGAGCAGTTCTTC
TRBJ1-1 - few TRBV5-6 11 CASSKSTEAFF TGTGCCAGCAGCAAAAGCACTGAAGCTTTCTTT
TRBJ2-5 - - TRBV2 15 CASSEARTIQETQYF TGTGCCAGCAGTGAAGCGCGGACTATCCAAGAGACCCAGTACTTC
TRBJ2-3 TRBD2 - TRBV29-1 16 CSVVPGLAGGPDTQYF TGCAGCGTCGTACCGGGACTAGCGGGGGGGCCGGATACGCAGTATTTT
TRBJ2-2 - - TRBV23-1 15 CASSQFDKDTGELFF TGCGCCAGCAGTCAATTTGACAAGGACACCGGGGAGCTGTTTTTT
TRBJ1-1 - - TRBV5-1 13 CASRVGVNTEAFF TGCGCCAGCAGGGTGGGGGTGAACACTGAAGCTTTCTTT
TRBJ2-2 - - TRBV28 13 CAITNSNTGELFF TGTGCCATCACGAATTCGAACACCGGGGAGCTGTTTTTT
TRBJ2-1 - - TRBV13 13 CASSLQRGSEQFF TGTGCCAGCAGCCTACAGAGGGGCAGTGAGCAGTTCTTC
TRBJ2-7 TRBD2 - TRBV7-9 14 CASALSGGSNEQYF TGTGCCAGCGCACTTTCTGGCGGGAGTAACGAGCAGTACTTC
TRBJ1-2 TRBD1 few TRBV30 13 CAWSPGTGGGYTF TGTGCCTGGTCGCCAGGGACAGGGGGTGGCTACACCTTC
TRBJ2-6 - - TRBV18 16 CASSPPRTSGANVLTF TGTGCCAGCTCACCGCCGCGTACGTCTGGGGCCAACGTCCTGACTTTC
TRBJ2-1 - - TRBV25-1 15 CASSGQTVVYNEQFF TGTGCCAGCAGTGGGCAGACCGTGGTCTACAATGAGCAGTTCTTC
TRBJ2-7 - - TRBV19 15 CASSIVSGRSYEQYF TGTGCCAGTAGTATTGTTAGCGGTCGCTCCTACGAGCAGTACTTC
TRBJ1-1 TRBD1 - TRBV5-4 16 CASSSGQGLAGTEAFF TGTGCCAGCAGCTCGGGACAGGGACTTGCGGGGACTGAAGCTTTCTTT
TRBJ2-7 - - TRBV6-1 11 CASSSIYEQYF TGTGCCAGCAGTTCCATCTACGAGCAGTACTTC
TRBJ2-3 TRBD2 - TRBV9 16 CASSARLASSTDTQYF TGTGCCAGCAGCGCCAGACTAGCGAGTAGCACAGATACGCAGTATTTT
TRBJ2-1 - - TRBV29-1 12 CSTESYYNEQFF TGCAGTACCGAGTCCTATTACAATGAGCAGTTCTTC
TRBJ2-3 TRBD2 - TRBV9 16 CASSAIGLADTDTQYF TGTGCCAGCAGCGCCATCGGACTAGCGGACACAGATACGCAGTATTTT
TRBJ2-1 TRBD1 - TRBV2 12 CASSKQGGQQFF TGTGCCAGCAGTAAACAGGGGGGTCAGCAGTTCTTC
TRBJ2-3 - - TRBV7-9 13 CASAGFGSDTQYF TGTGCCAGCGCAGGGTTCGGTTCAGATACGCAGTATTTT
TRBJ1-5 - - TRBV7-2 15 CASSLNRNSNQPQHF TGTGCCAGCAGCTTAAACAGGAATAGCAATCAGCCCCAGCATTTT
TRBJ1-2 - few TRBV19 15 CASSPPYSGRDGYTF TGTGCCAGTAGTCCCCCCTATTCGGGGCGCGATGGCTACACCTTC
TRBJ1-4 TRBD1 once TRBV7-8 19 CASSLPRRGHSGTNEKLFF TGTGCCAGCAGCCTCCCGCGCAGGGGGCATTCAGGAACTAATGAAAAACTGTTTTTT
TRBJ2-1 - - TRBV5-4 16 CAGSHKAYGSYNEQFF TGTGCCGGGAGCCATAAGGCCTACGGGTCCTACAATGAGCAGTTCTTC
TRBJ1-1 - once TRBV18 15 CASSPIQTENTEAFF TGTGCCAGCTCACCCATTCAGACGGAGAACACTGAAGCTTTCTTT
TRBJ2-7 - - TRBV4-3 13 CASSQEIVSEQYF TGCGCCAGCAGCCAAGAAATAGTTAGCGAGCAGTACTTC
TRBJ1-5 - - TRBV19 14 CATSRGDGNQPQHF TGTGCCACCTCCCGAGGAGATGGCAATCAGCCCCAGCATTTT
TRBJ1-5 - once TRBV12-5 15 CASGFDSYSNQPQHF TGTGCTAGTGGTTTCGACAGTTATAGCAATCAGCCCCAGCATTTT
TRBJ1-1 - - TRBV6-6 14 CASKTMGVNTEAFF TGTGCCAGCAAAACCATGGGCGTGAACACTGAAGCTTTCTTT
TRBJ1-1 TRBD1 - TRBV6-1 15 CASSDYRTGGTEAFF TGTGCCAGCAGTGACTACAGGACAGGGGGCACTGAAGCTTTCTTT
TRBJ1-2 - - TRBV5-1 13 CASSNGQNYGYTF TGCGCCAGCAGCAACGGACAGAACTATGGCTACACCTTC
TRBJ2-2 TRBD1 - TRBV19 17 CASSMVTGGPNLGELFF TGTGCCAGTAGTATGGTAACAGGGGGCCCAAATTTGGGGGAGCTGTTTTTT
TRBJ2-1 TRBD2 - TRBV4-1 14 CASSQPGGVYEQFF TGCGCCAGCAGCCAGCCGGGGGGGGTTTATGAGCAGTTCTTC
TRBJ2-1 TRBD2 - TRBV18 14 CASSTTSGRNEQFF TGTGCCAGCTCAACGACTAGCGGGAGAAATGAGCAGTTCTTC
TRBJ1-1 TRBD1 few TRBV29-1 15 CSVQNPGQGNTEAFF TGCAGCGTTCAGAATCCTGGACAGGGCAACACTGAAGCTTTCTTT
TRBJ1-6 - few TRBV6-1 15 CASNEGLPNNSPLHF TGTGCCAGCAACGAGGGGCTTCCTAATAATTCACCCCTCCACTTT
TRBJ2-5 - few TRBV11-2 14 CASSLSPVRVTQYF TGTGCCAGCAGCTTGTCGCCCGTACGGGTGACCCAGTACTTC
TRBJ1-6 - - TRBV7-8 18 CASSLELGQSSYNSPLHF TGTGCCAGCAGCTTAGAACTCGGACAGAGCTCCTATAATTCACCCCTCCACTTT
TRBJ2-7 TRBD2 - TRBV7-2 15 CASRLTSGEIYEQYF TGTGCCAGCAGGTTGACTAGCGGAGAGATCTACGAGCAGTACTTC
TRBJ1-4 - - TRBV6-5 13 CASRADIREKLFF TGTGCCTCCCGAGCCGATATAAGGGAAAAACTGTTTTTT
TRBJ2-2 - once TRBV7-5 17 CARSFSPTNRGPGELFF TGTGCCAGAAGCTTCTCCCCCACGAACAGGGGGCCCGGGGAGCTGTTTTTT